A selection of T cell receptor beta chains follows, all from one sample in a study of tumor and adjacent non-tumor tissue in lung cancer. MiXCR, applied by TCRdb to the multiplex PCR reads, yields one record per CDR3 protein. The table has about 66,000 distinct CDR3 sequences, around three quarters seen once; the top ten hold 28%. Sequenced: lung tumor tissue. These TCRs come from a man aged 55 to 70 with non-small cell lung cancer. Each CDR3 is given with its conserved first and last residue. A D gene is named only where the DNA matches it firmly. Clone size is given for some rows only: seen once, a few or many times, or a class if the clone is expanded.

>TRBD2|-|TRBV10-3|TRBJ2-6
TGTGTCATCCGTGAACATGGGACTAGCGGGTGGGACTCTGGGGTCAACGTCCTGACTTTC
CVIREHGTSGWDSGVNVLTF
>-|-|TRBV12-3/TRBV12-4|TRBJ2-7
TGTGTCAGCAGTCATCGGGACCCAGGCTCCTACGAGCAGTACTTC
CVSSHRDPGSYEQYF
>-|-|TRBV20-1|TRBJ1-1
TGCAGTGCTAGATACGGGCAAGGTACGACTAAAGCTTTCTTT
CSARYGQGTTKAFF
>TRBD1|medium-sized|TRBV13|TRBJ1-2
TGTGCCAGCAGCCACCGAGGACAGGGGAAATTTGGCTACACCTTC
CASSHRGQGKFGYTF
>TRBD2|-|TRBV20-1|TRBJ2-7
TGCAGTGTCGCCGTGACTAGCGGGGCTTCCTACGAACAGTACTTC
CSVAVTSGASYEQYF
>-|-|TRBV20-1|TRBJ2-3
TGCAGTGCTGGACAGTCAGGCAGGGAGTACCAGCACCAGTATTTT
CSAGQSGREYQHQYF
>TRBD2|-|TRBV20-1|TRBJ2-1
TGTAGTGCCCCCGGGACTAGCGTAGATGAGCAGTTCTTC
CSAPGTSVDEQFF
>-|-|TRBV6-6|TRBJ1-2
TGTGCCAGCAGTTACTCAAGTAAGAAGGGAGATGGCTACACCTTC
CASSYSSKKGDGYTF
>-|-|TRBV29-1|TRBJ2-7
TGCAGCATTGAAGTTATCCACGAGCAGTACTTC
CSIEVIHEQYF
>-|-|TRBV6-5|TRBJ1-5
TGTCCCAGCAATTGGGGAGGGAATCAGCCCCAGCATTTT
CPSNWGGNQPQHF
>TRBD2|-|TRBV20-1|TRBJ2-3
TGCACTGCTACTAGCGGGGACACAGATACGCAGTATTTT
CTATSGDTDTQYF
>TRBD1|-|TRBV6-6|TRBJ2-1
TGTGCCAGCAGTCCGGACAGGTGGCAGTTCTTC
CASSPDRWQFF
>-|-|TRBV6-5|TRBJ1-1
TGTGCCAACAGTTACTCCCGCAGGGTTGGGGCTGGAGCTTTCTTT
CANSYSRRVGAGAFF
>TRBD2|-|TRBV20-1|TRBJ2-1
TGCAATGCTTCCCACCGCGGGAGAACCCACAATGAGCAGTTCTTC
CNASHRGRTHNEQFF
>-|-|TRBV20-1|TRBJ2-1
TGCCGTGCTAGAGTGGATGAGCAGTTCTTC
CRARVDEQFF
>-|-|TRBV6-5|TRBJ2-7
TGTGCCAGCAGTTACGGGGCTGGGCTGGTTTACGAGCACTACTTC
CASSYGAGLVYEHYF
>TRBD2|-|TRBV10-1|TRBJ2-1
TGTGCCAGTAGTCCCGGGACTAGCGGGAGGGGCAATGAGCAGATCTTC
CASSPGTSGRGNEQIF
>-|-|TRBV6-6|TRBJ2-1
TGTACCAGCAGTACTCCCTCTGACAGGCGAAGCTACAATGAGCAGTTCTTC
CTSSTPSDRRSYNEQFF
>-|-|TRBV6-5|TRBJ2-5
TGTGCCAGTAGTTCCAATAGCGAGGTGGAGACCCAGTACTTC
CASSSNSEVETQYF
>-|many|TRBV5-4|TRBJ2-1
TGTGCCAGCAGCGGGAACCGGGACTGGATCTACAATGAGCAGTTCTTC
CASSGNRDWIYNEQFF
>TRBD2|many|TRBV20-1|TRBJ2-1
TGCAGTGCTAGACCCCCTTCCGGGAGGCAATCCTACAATGAGCAGCTCTTC
CSARPPSGRQSYNEQLF
>-|-|TRBV6-1|TRBJ2-1
TGTGACAGCAGTATAACAGGGCCCCAGGGTGAGCAGTTCTTC
CDSSITGPQGEQFF
>TRBD2|-|TRBV20-1|TRBJ2-3
TGCAGTGCGGGGACCAGCGGGAGATACACAGATACGCAGTATTTT
CSAGTSGRYTDTQYF
>-|-|TRBV29-1|TRBJ2-1
TGCAGCGTTAATAAGGATAGCTCCTACAATGGGCAGTTCTTC
CSVNKDSSYNGQFF
>-|once|TRBV6-5|TRBJ1-1
TGTGCCAGCAGTCACTCCCGCAGGGGCGGGGCTGAAGCTTACTTT
CASSHSRRGGAEAYF
>-|-|TRBV29-1|TRBJ2-5
TGCAGCGTTAGGTCCTCAAGCATGGAGACACAGTACTTC
CSVRSSSMETQYF
>-|-|TRBV6-6|TRBJ2-7
TGTACCAGCAGGATCGGGACGGTTGAGCAGTACTTC
CTSRIGTVEQYF
>-|-|TRBV12-3/TRBV12-4|TRBJ2-1
TGTGCTAGCAGTTTCCCTCAGTGGGACCACAATGAGCAGCTCTTC
CASSFPQWDHNEQLF
>-|-|TRBV20-1|TRBJ2-7
TGCAATGTTTTGGACGGCTACGGGCAGTACTTC
CNVLDGYGQYF
>TRBD1|-|TRBV20-1|TRBJ1-5
TGTAGTGCTAGAGATGACAGGGGATGTAGCAATCAGCCCCAGCATTTT
CSARDDRGCSNQPQHF
>-|large|TRBV29-1|TRBJ2-1
TGCAGCGTTGAAGATCCAGGAATCTACAATGAGCAGTTCTTC
CSVEDPGIYNEQFF
>-|-|TRBV10-3|TRBJ1-5
TGTGCCACCAGTGACCCCGGGAGGACTCATCAGCCCCAGCATTTT
CATSDPGRTHQPQHF
>-|-|TRBV5-4|TRBJ2-5
TGTGCCAGCGGCTTGGCGCTCGAGCCCCAAGAGACCCTGTACTTC
CASGLALEPQETLYF
>-|many|TRBV11-2|TRBJ1-5
TGTGCCAGCAGCTTACAGGGGTTTAGACAGCCCCAGCATTTT
CASSLQGFRQPQHF
>-|once|TRBV6-5|TRBJ2-3
TGTGCCAGAAGAACCGGAACAGCAGATACCCAGTATTTT
CARRTGTADTQYF
>TRBD2|-|TRBV20-1|TRBJ2-7
TGCAGAGCTGACAGACTAGCGGGAAGCGAGCAGTACTTC
CRADRLAGSEQYF
>-|many|TRBV5-1|TRBJ1-1
TGCGCCAGCAGCTTCCAGGATAGAGGGGGGCGCACTGAAGCTTTCTTT
CASSFQDRGGRTEAFF
>-|once|TRBV20-1|TRBJ2-4
TGCAGTCAACCGGAAATCAAAAACATTCAGCACTTC
CSQPEIKNIQHF
>-|-|TRBV20-1|TRBJ2-2
TGCAATGCTAGAGAGGACATTGGGACCGGGGAGCTGTTTTTT
CNAREDIGTGELFF
>-|medium-sized|TRBV20-1|TRBJ2-7
TGCAGTGCCCAACGGGACACCCCACAGTACTTC
CSAQRDTPQYF
>-|-|TRBV30|TRBJ2-1
TGTGCCTGGAGTAGGATAGGGAACTACAATGAGCAGTTCTTC
CAWSRIGNYNEQFF
>-|few|TRBV20-1|TRBJ2-3
TGCAGTGCTGAGCCACATCAAAGCGCCACAGATATGCAGTATTTT
CSAEPHQSATDMQYF